This TCR beta chain was documented in a study of T cell repertoires in cytomegalovirus infection. In this sample, this clonotype turned up a few times. The antigen is undetermined. TCRdb re-called the reads with MiXCR, one entry per CDR3 protein. The sample has hundreds of thousands of distinct CDR3 sequences; 20% to 25% are singletons. Whole-study results and caveats: What dominated the ex vivo response were HLA-C-restricted CMV-specific TCR beta clonotypes. People with CMV and the relevant HLA were identified by cumulative public TCR beta family frequency.

Germline-derived CDR1 and CDR2 are ENHRY and SYGVKD. The CDR3 sequence is 17 residues long. V was shortened by 0 bases and J by 3 bases, with 15 bases between the two germline ends. This sequence was found in a human donor in good health (CMV status not recorded). Some clones in this sample may be carry-over from other donors' samples. The chain links TRBV10-3 to TRBJ2-4; perhaps TRBD1 as D (6 bases). The sample comprised CD8+ T cells from PBMCs. As DNA, the CDR3 is TGTGCCATCAGTGAGTCATCCAACAGGGTGGACAAAAACATTCAGTACTTC. Translating gives CAISESSNRVDKNIQYF.